The 18 T cell receptor beta chains below were found in one sample sequenced in a study of metastatic and nonmetastatic thyroid tumors. TCRdb called clones again from the PCR reads with MiXCR. The sample contains tens of thousands of clones, approximately 15% of which appear only once. Among the patients, none had received any treatment before thyroid surgery. Specimen: blood. These receptors all come from a female donor with papillary thyroid cancer or a benign thyroid nodule (not recorded which). Some clones in this sample may be carry-over from other donors' samples.

This clone has ten or more counts. Written as DNA, the CDR3 is TGTGCCAGCAGCAGATACAAACCGGGACAGTACTACGAGCAGTACTTC. This sequence encodes CASSRYKPGQYYEQYF. The chain carries TRBV11-2 and TRBJ2-7; the match to TRBD1 covers 7 bases. CDR1 is SGHAT and CDR2 is FQNNGV in the germline V gene. V lost 5 bases to trimming and J lost 3 bases; unmatched junction nucleotides: 13. This CDR3 is 16 amino acids long.

This sequence joins TRBV7-3 and TRBJ1-6; TRBD1 aligns across 8 bases. Germline V gene data show CDR1 as SGHTA and CDR2 as FQGTGA. V lost 4 bases and J lost 11; bases outside the gene matches: 7. The CDR3 totals 14 residues. The CDR3 DNA is TGTGCCAGCAGCTCCGGGACAGGTCAACCACCCCTCCACTTT. Amino acid sequence: CASSSGTGQPPLHF. Based on the CDR3 plus reference TRBV7-3 and TRBJ1-6, the full variable domain is GAGVSQTPSNKVTEKGKYVELRCDPISGHTALYWYRQSLGQGPEFLIYFQGTGAADDSGLPNDRFFAVRPEGSVSTLKIQRTERGDSAVYLCASSSGTGQPPLHFGNGTRLTVT.

This clone was recorded many times. The chain is built from TRBV2 and TRBJ2-7, with 11 positions matching TRBD1. Per the germline V gene, CDR1 is SNHLY and CDR2 is FYNNEI. CDR3 length: 13 residues. V was pared by 7 bases and J by 7 bases, with 6 bases of the junction left unmatched. The CDR3 region has the DNA TGTGCCAGCAAAGGACAGGGGGCGGAAGAGCAGTACTTC. Its protein product is CASKGQGAEEQYF.

Only a few counts were recorded for this clone. A much larger clonotype is one base distant, so this may be a read error. This rearrangement joins TRBV20-1 to TRBJ1-1, with a weak D call TRBD1 (6 bases). This CDR3 is built from 11 residues. Trimming removed 7 bases from V and 10 bases from J, with 16 bases in between. Per the germline V gene, CDR1 is DFQATT and CDR2 is SNEGSKA (reference sequence). CDR3 in amino acids: CSVQTRGGAFF. CDR3 bases: TGCAGTGTTCAGACAAGGGGGGGAGCTTTCTTT.

This clone was found many times. The J gene is TRBJ1-1, the V gene TRBV19; D might be TRBD1 (5 bases). V gave up 6 bases and J gave up 0 bases, with 17 bases separating them. CDR1 is LNHDA, CDR2 SQIVND, per germline (reference sequence). The CDR3 has 16 amino acids. CDR3: CASRGWKGIMNTEAFF. Written as DNA, the CDR3 is TGTGCCAGTAGAGGGTGGAAGGGGATAATGAACACTGAAGCTTTCTTT.

This chain connects TRBV20-1 to TRBJ2-7, with a tentative D call TRBD2 (5 bases). The ends were cut back, 4 bases at V and 3 bases at J, with 13 bases in the middle. There are 13 residues in the CDR3. Germline CDR1 is DFQATT and CDR2 is SNEGSKA (reference sequence). CDR3 bases: TGCAGTGCTACTAGCCCCAACTACTACGAGCAGTACTTC. It codes for CSATSPNYYEQYF.

In its sample, this clone was seen a few times. A much larger clone differs by one base, so this may be a read error. The gene calls are TRBV5-8 and TRBJ1-1, with D uncertain. The CDR3 totals 12 residues. CDR1 is SGHTS, CDR2 YDEGEE, per germline. Here the CDR3 DNA reads TGTGCCAGCAGCTTTGGGGTCACTGAAGATTTCTTT. This codes for CASSFGVTEDFF.

Concerning this clone itself: Just one base apart from a much larger clone, this may be a read error. This chain links TRBV5-1 with TRBJ1-3, with a possible D match to TRBD1 (5 bases). This CDR3 spans 15 amino acids. Germline V gene lookup returns CDR1 SGHRS and CDR2 YFSETQ. The CDR3 protein is CAGSGDGYSGNTICF. The CDR3 nucleotides read TGCGCCGGCAGCGGGGACGGTTACTCTGGAAACACCATATGTTTT.

Turning to this clone: Here the CDR3 omits its conserved ending phenylalanine or tryptophan, so a read error is the likely source. CDR3 loop: CASSQGGAYEQYS. The DNA for the CDR3 is TGTGCCAGCAGCCAAGGGGGGGCCTACGAGCAGTACTCC. The chain couples TRBV3-1 to TRBJ2-7; tentative D call: TRBD2 (6 bases). V was pared by 1 base and J by 2 bases, with 6 bases between. Germline CDR1 is LGHDT and CDR2 is YNNKEL (reference sequence). The CDR3 runs to 13 residues.

CDR3 protein: CASSFKPGPTYEQYF. The CDR3 bases are TGTGCCAGCAGTTTCAAGCCAGGGCCCACCTACGAGCAGTACTTC. J is TRBJ2-7 and V is TRBV27; the D gene is possibly TRBD1 (5 bases). Germline V lookup: CDR1 MNHEY, CDR2 SMNVEV (reference sequence). The CDR3 contains 15 residues. V lost 3 bases, J lost 2 bases, and 14 bases lay in between.

The table lists this clone with a few counts. A much more abundant neighbour one base away suggests this may be a read error. V gene TRBV3-1 combines with J gene TRBJ2-5; tentatively, D is TRBD1 (6 bases). The CDR3 totals 17 residues. Trimming cost V 0 bases and J 3 bases, with 17 bases left between them. Germline CDR1 reads LGHDT; CDR2 reads YNNKEL (reference sequence). The CDR3, as DNA: TGTGCCAGCAGCCAAGAGAGTCACAGGGTGGCCGAAGAGACCCAGTACTTC. The encoded protein is CASSQESHRVAEETQYF.

Notes on this clone: This clone may be a read error of a much larger clone one base away. This CDR3 is also generated by other DNA sequences in the sample. The chain combines TRBV14 with TRBJ1-2, with TRBD1 as a possible D gene (5 bases). The germline gives CDR1 SGHDN, CDR2 FVKESK. V was cut by 4 bases and J by 4 bases, with 16 bases left in between. This CDR3 spans 15 amino acids. DNA of the CDR3: TGTGCCAGCAGCCCTAAGGGGCTGTCTAGCTATGGCTACACCTTC. Encoded protein: CASSPKGLSSYGYTF.

A word on this clone: This could be a read error, since a much larger clone is one nucleotide away. The chain has TRBV5-8 and TRBJ1-1; D call uncertain. V was shortened by 1 base and J by 4 bases, with 8 bases between the two germline ends. The germline V gene encodes CDR1 SGHTS and CDR2 YDEGEE. This CDR3 comprises 13 residues. The CDR3 DNA reads as TGTGCCAGCAGCTTGTGGCGGAGCACTGAAGCTTTCTTT. This codes for CASSLWRSTEAFF.

This clone was detected many times. The genes are TRBV6-1 and TRBJ2-5; D gene unclear. The V gene lost 5 bases and the J gene lost 3 bases, with 13 bases spanning the gap. CDR3 size: 14 residues. Germline assignment: CDR1 MNHNS and CDR2 SASEGT. CDR3: CASSSGDSEETQYF. The CDR3 DNA is TGTGCCAGCAGTTCAGGCGACTCCGAAGAGACCCAGTACTTC.

This clone occurred many times. The chain recombines TRBV20-1 with TRBJ2-7; possible D gene TRBD2, 6 bases. Germline V gene lookup returns CDR1 DFQATT and CDR2 SNEGSKA (reference sequence). CDR3 size: 12 residues. Trimming pared 3 bases from V and 6 bases from J, leaving 12 bases between. CDR3: CSASGRSGEQYF. The CDR3 nucleotides read TGCAGTGCTAGCGGGAGAAGTGGCGAGCAGTACTTC.

In its sample, this clone was seen many times. Relative to the germline gene, one junction end is altered; a read error may explain this. The gene calls are TRBV9 and TRBJ1-5; the D is unclear. This CDR3 contains 13 residues. Germline V lookup: CDR1 SGDLS, CDR2 YYNGEE. The CDR3 sequence: CASSVGSSQPQHF. The CDR3 DNA is TGTGCCAGCAGTGTGGGGAGCAGTCAGCCCCAGCATTTT.

This clone has at least ten counts. The rearrangement joins TRBV20-1 to TRBJ2-2; 7 positions match TRBD2. Germline-derived CDR1 and CDR2 are DFQATT and SNEGSKA (reference sequence). V dropped 3 bases and J dropped 3; count of bases not matched to a gene: 10. There are 16 residues in the CDR3. CDR3 DNA: TGCAGTGCTAGTTTGGGGAGGGCCAGGGACACCGGGGAGCTGTTTTTT. Encoded protein: CSASLGRARDTGELFF.

This clone was detected many times. The rearrangement links TRBV5-1 to TRBJ2-7; D possibly corresponds to TRBD1 (5 bases). The CDR3 extends over 13 amino acids. With 4 bases removed from V and 0 bases from J, the gap between germline ends came to 8 bases. In germline, CDR1 is SGHRS, CDR2 YFSETQ. This CDR3 is CASSATVSYEQYF. In DNA, the CDR3 is TGCGCCAGCAGCGCGACAGTCTCCTACGAGCAGTACTTC.